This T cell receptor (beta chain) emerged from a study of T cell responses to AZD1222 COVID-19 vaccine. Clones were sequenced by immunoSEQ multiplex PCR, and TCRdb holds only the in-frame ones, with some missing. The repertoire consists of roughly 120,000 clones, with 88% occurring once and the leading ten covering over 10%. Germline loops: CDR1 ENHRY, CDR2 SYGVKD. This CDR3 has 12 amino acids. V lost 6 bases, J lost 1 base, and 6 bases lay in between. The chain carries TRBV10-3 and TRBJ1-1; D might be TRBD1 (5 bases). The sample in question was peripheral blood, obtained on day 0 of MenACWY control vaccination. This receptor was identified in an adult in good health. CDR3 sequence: CAIRGPNTEAFF. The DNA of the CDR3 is TGTGCCATCAGGGGGCCGAACACTGAAGCTTTCTTT.